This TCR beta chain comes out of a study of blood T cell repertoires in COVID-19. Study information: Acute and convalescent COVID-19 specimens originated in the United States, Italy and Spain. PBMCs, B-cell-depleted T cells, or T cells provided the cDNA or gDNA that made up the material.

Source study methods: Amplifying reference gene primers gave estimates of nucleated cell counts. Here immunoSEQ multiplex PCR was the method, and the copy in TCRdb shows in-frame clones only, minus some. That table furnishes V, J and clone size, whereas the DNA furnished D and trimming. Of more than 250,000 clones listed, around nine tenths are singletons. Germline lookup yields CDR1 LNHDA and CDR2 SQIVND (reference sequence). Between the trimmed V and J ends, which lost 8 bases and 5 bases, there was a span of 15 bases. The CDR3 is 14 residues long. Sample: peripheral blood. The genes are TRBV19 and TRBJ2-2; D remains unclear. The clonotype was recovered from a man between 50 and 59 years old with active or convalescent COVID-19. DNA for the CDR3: TGTGCCAGTGCCTTCACCCGGAGAACCGGGGAGCTGTTTTTT. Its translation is CASAFTRRTGELFF.